This entry describes one TCR beta chain. The sample belongs to a study of blood T cell repertoires in COVID-19. On the study more broadly: Specimens from acute and convalescent COVID-19 originated in the United States, Italy and Spain. T cells, B-cell-depleted T cells, or PBMCs provided the cDNA or gDNA that served as material.

Original data processing: Estimation of nucleated cell counts relied on the amplification of reference gene primers. Assay: immunoSEQ multiplex PCR; the TCRdb copy retains only in-frame clones and omits some. D and trimming come from the DNA, and the V and J calls and clone size come from that table. In the table there are 170,000 or so clones, just over 85% of which are singletons. V was pared by 1 base and J by 4 bases, with 3 bases of the junction left unmatched. CDR1 is SGHRS and CDR2 is YFSETQ in the germline V gene. This CDR3 has 15 amino acids. The receptor's source is a man in his fifties with active or convalescent COVID-19. The rearrangement uses TRBV5-1 and TRBJ2-3; 10 nucleotides line up with TRBD1. Sequencing was carried out using peripheral blood. Here the CDR3 reads CASSLWGQGSDTQYF. In nucleotides, the CDR3 is TGCGCCAGCAGCTTGTGGGGACAGGGGTCAGATACGCAGTATTTT.